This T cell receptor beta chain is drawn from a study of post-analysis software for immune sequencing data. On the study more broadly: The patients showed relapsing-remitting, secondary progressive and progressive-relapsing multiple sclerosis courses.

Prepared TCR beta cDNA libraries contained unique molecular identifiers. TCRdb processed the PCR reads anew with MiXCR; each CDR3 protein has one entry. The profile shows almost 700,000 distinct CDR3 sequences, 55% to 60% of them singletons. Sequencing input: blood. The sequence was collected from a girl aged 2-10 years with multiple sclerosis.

The CDR3 nucleotides read TGTGCTAGTGGTTTTTGGGGTGAGTCAGACATTCAGTACTTC. This gives the protein CASGFWGESDIQYF. The rearrangement uses TRBV12-5 and TRBJ2-4; the D is unclear. Trimming removed 3 bases from V and 8 bases from J, with 14 bases in between. Germline V gene sequence: CDR1 LGHNT, CDR2 FRNRAP. CDR3 length: 14 amino acids.